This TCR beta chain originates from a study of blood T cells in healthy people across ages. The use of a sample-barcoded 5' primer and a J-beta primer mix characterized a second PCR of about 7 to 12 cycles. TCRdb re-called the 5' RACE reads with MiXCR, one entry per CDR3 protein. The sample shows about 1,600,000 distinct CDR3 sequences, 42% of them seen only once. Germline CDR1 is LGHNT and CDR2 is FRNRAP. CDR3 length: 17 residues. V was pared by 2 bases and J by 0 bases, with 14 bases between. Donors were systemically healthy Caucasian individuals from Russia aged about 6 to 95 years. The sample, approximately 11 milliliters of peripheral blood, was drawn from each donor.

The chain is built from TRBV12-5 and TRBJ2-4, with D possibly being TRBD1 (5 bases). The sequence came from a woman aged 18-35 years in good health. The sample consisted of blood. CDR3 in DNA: TGTGCTAGTGGTTTGTCAGGGCTGAGTGGAGCCAAAAACATTCAGTACTTC. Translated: CASGLSGLSGAKNIQYF.